This T cell receptor beta chain was recovered during a study of monozygotic twins with inflammatory bowel disease. TCRdb re-called the 5' RACE reads, yielding one record per CDR3 amino acid sequence without DNA. Recorded for this sample: approximately 85,000 distinct CDR3 sequences. Germline CDR1 SGHDT, CDR2 YYEEEE. The CDR3 consists of 12 residues. V gene TRBV5-6 combines with J gene TRBJ1-2; the D call from TCRdb, TRBD1, cannot be confirmed without DNA. This clonotype was sampled from a human donor with ulcerative colitis or Crohn's disease, or a healthy co-twin of an affected twin (not recorded which). The specimen was blood. The CDR3 spells CASRRTVYGYTF.